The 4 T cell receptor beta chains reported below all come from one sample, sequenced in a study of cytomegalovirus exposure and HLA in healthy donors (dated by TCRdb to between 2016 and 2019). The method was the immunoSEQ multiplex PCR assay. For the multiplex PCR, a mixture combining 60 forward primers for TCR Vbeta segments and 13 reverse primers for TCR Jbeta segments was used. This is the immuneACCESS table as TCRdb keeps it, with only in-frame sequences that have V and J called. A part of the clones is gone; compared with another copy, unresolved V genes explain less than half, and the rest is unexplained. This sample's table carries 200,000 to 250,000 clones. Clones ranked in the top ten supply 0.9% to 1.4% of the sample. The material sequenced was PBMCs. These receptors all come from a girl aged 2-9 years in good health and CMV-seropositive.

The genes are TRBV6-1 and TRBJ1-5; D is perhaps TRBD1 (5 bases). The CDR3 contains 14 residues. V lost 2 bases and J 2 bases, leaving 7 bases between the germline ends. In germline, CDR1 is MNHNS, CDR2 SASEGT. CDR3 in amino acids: CASSEQGGNQPQHF. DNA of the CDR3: TGTGCCAGCAGTGAACAGGGTGGCAATCAGCCCCAGCATTTT.

The CDR3 reads CASSQGGLAGGTGELFF. The CDR3, as DNA: TGTGCCAGCAGCCAAGGGGGACTAGCGGGAGGGACCGGGGAGCTGTTTTTT. The V and J genes are TRBV4-2 and TRBJ2-2, with 16 bases fitting TRBD2. Looked up from germline, CDR1 is LGHNA and CDR2 is YNFKEQ. The CDR3 has 17 residues. J lost 5 bases, V lost 1 base, and 1 base had no gene match.

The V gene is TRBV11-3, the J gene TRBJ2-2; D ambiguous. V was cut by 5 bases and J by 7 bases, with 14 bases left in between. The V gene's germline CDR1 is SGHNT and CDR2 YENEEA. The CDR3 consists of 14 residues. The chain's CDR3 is CASSQESSHGELFF. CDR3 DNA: TGTGCCAGCAGCCAAGAGTCCTCTCACGGGGAGCTGTTTTTT.

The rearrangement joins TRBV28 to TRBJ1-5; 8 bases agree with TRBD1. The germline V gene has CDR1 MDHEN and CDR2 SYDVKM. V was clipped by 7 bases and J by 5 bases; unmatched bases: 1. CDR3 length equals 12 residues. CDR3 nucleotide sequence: TGTGCCAGCATACAGGGGGATCAGCCCCAGCATTTT. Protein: CASIQGDQPQHF.